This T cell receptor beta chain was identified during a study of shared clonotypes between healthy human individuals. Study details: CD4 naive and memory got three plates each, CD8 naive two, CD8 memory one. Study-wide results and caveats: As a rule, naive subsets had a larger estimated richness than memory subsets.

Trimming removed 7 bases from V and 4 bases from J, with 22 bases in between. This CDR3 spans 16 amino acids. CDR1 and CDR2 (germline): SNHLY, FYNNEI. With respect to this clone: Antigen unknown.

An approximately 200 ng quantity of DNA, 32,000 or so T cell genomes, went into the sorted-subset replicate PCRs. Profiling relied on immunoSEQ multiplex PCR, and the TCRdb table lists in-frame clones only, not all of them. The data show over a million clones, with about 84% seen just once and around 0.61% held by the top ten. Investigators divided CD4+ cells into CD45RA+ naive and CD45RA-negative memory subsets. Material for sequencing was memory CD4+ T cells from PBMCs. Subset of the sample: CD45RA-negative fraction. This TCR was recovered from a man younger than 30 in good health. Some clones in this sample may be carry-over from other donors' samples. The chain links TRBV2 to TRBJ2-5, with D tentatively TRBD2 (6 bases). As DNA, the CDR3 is TGTGCCAGCACAAGGACGGGACTCATTGGGCGAGAGACCCAGTACTTC. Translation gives CASTRTGLIGRETQYF.